This is a list of T cell receptor beta chains from one sample in a study of T-cell reconstitution after alpha-beta-depleted transplantation in children. Each CDR3 protein is one row after TCRdb ran MiXCR on the PCR reads. This table holds 450,000 to 600,000 distinct CDR3 sequences, 13% found once. The specimen comprised PBMCs, mostly from graft donor cells, sampled 360 days after TCRalphabeta/CD19-depleted stem cell transplant. Receptor source: a male patient under 18 who had a stem cell transplant for acute myeloid leukemia, so the T cells may come from the graft donor. Both conserved end residues are part of each CDR3. The order of the fields is clone size, D gene, J gene, V gene, CDR3 DNA, CDR3 protein. A D gene is named only where the DNA matches it firmly. Where a row states a size, it is once, few, many or the class of an expanded clone; other rows omit it.

clone_size: .; d_call: TRBD2; j_call: TRBJ2-1; v_call: TRBV20-1; cdr3_nt: TGCAGTGCTAGGTACGCGGGAGGCCGCTACAATGAGCAGTTCTTC; cdr3_aa: CSARYAGGRYNEQFF
clone_size: few; d_call: .; j_call: TRBJ2-4; v_call: TRBV7-8; cdr3_nt: TGTGCCAGCAGCTTTCTTGGAGGGGCTGGGGGCATTCAGTACTTC; cdr3_aa: CASSFLGGAGGIQYF
clone_size: once; d_call: .; j_call: TRBJ1-1; v_call: TRBV20-1; cdr3_nt: TGCAGTGCTATAAGGGTGAACACTGAAGCTTTCTTT; cdr3_aa: CSAIRVNTEAFF
clone_size: few; d_call: .; j_call: TRBJ2-7; v_call: TRBV19; cdr3_nt: TGTGCCAGTAGTATGGTAGCTGGATCGGGCGAGCAGTACTTC; cdr3_aa: CASSMVAGSGEQYF
clone_size: many; d_call: .; j_call: TRBJ2-7; v_call: TRBV4-3; cdr3_nt: TGCGCCAGCAGCCACCGAGGGGGCTACGAGCAGTACTTC; cdr3_aa: CASSHRGGYEQYF
clone_size: .; d_call: TRBD1; j_call: TRBJ2-7; v_call: TRBV29-1; cdr3_nt: TGCAGCGTTGAAGAGGCCGGACAGGCTTTATCCTACGAGCAGTACTTC; cdr3_aa: CSVEEAGQALSYEQYF
clone_size: few; d_call: TRBD2; j_call: TRBJ2-3; v_call: TRBV14; cdr3_nt: TGTGCCAGCAGCCAATCCCTAGCGGGGCTCTTCACAGATACGCAGTATTTT; cdr3_aa: CASSQSLAGLFTDTQYF
clone_size: few; d_call: TRBD2; j_call: TRBJ2-1; v_call: TRBV7-6; cdr3_nt: TGTGCCAGCAGCTTAGCCGGGACTAGCGGGGGCAATGAGCAGTTCTTC; cdr3_aa: CASSLAGTSGGNEQFF
clone_size: many; d_call: TRBD2; j_call: TRBJ2-1; v_call: TRBV3-1; cdr3_nt: TGTGCCAGCAGCTTAGCGGGAAGGGACAATGAGCAGTTCTTC; cdr3_aa: CASSLAGRDNEQFF
clone_size: .; d_call: TRBD2; j_call: TRBJ2-5; v_call: TRBV20-1; cdr3_nt: TGCAGTGCTAGTTTCCCTAGCGGCCACCAAGAGACCCAGTACTTC; cdr3_aa: CSASFPSGHQETQYF
clone_size: many; d_call: TRBD2; j_call: TRBJ2-1; v_call: TRBV15; cdr3_nt: TGTGCCACCAGCAGATTGGGGAACCTGGGACTACCTCATCACAATGAGCAGTTCTTC; cdr3_aa: CATSRLGNLGLPHHNEQFF
clone_size: few; d_call: .; j_call: TRBJ2-1; v_call: TRBV18; cdr3_nt: TGTGCCAGCTCTATCCAGGCGGCTAGCCTCGGTGAGCAGTTCTTC; cdr3_aa: CASSIQAASLGEQFF
clone_size: .; d_call: .; j_call: TRBJ1-1; v_call: TRBV28; cdr3_nt: TGTGCCAGCAGGACGGGACCGGTGAACACTGAAGCTTTCTTT; cdr3_aa: CASRTGPVNTEAFF
clone_size: many; d_call: .; j_call: TRBJ2-7; v_call: TRBV4-3; cdr3_nt: TGCGCCAGCAGCCAAGGTACTATGACGGCGACCTACGAGCAGTACTTC; cdr3_aa: CASSQGTMTATYEQYF
clone_size: few; d_call: .; j_call: TRBJ2-4; v_call: TRBV7-8; cdr3_nt: TGTGCCAGCAGCTTAGCCCCCCCAGCCAAAAACATTCAGTACTTC; cdr3_aa: CASSLAPPAKNIQYF
clone_size: many; d_call: TRBD1; j_call: TRBJ2-7; v_call: TRBV20-1; cdr3_nt: TGCAGTGCTGCCCGGGACAGGGGTTACGAGCAGTACTTC; cdr3_aa: CSAARDRGYEQYF
clone_size: few; d_call: TRBD2; j_call: TRBJ2-1; v_call: TRBV4-1; cdr3_nt: TGCGCCAGCAGCCAAGTGCATTCTGGCGGGGGGGTTAATGAGCAGTTCTTC; cdr3_aa: CASSQVHSGGGVNEQFF
clone_size: .; d_call: .; j_call: TRBJ2-7; v_call: TRBV20-1; cdr3_nt: TGCAGTGCTAGAGCCGGGGGCGAGCAGTACTTC; cdr3_aa: CSARAGGEQYF
clone_size: few; d_call: TRBD1; j_call: TRBJ1-1; v_call: TRBV19; cdr3_nt: TGTGCCAGTAGTATATGGACAGGGACTGAAGCTTTCTTT; cdr3_aa: CASSIWTGTEAFF
clone_size: .; d_call: .; j_call: TRBJ2-1; v_call: TRBV20-1; cdr3_nt: TGCAGTGCTAGAGTACGGCAGCCGGACAATGAGCAGTTCTTC; cdr3_aa: CSARVRQPDNEQFF
clone_size: .; d_call: .; j_call: TRBJ2-7; v_call: TRBV7-2; cdr3_nt: TGTGCCAGCAGCTTAACAGACTTCTACGAGCAGTACTTC; cdr3_aa: CASSLTDFYEQYF
clone_size: .; d_call: .; j_call: TRBJ2-7; v_call: TRBV11-2; cdr3_nt: TGTGCCGGCAGCTTAGTGTTCGGTACAACCTACGAGCAGTACTTC; cdr3_aa: CAGSLVFGTTYEQYF
clone_size: .; d_call: .; j_call: TRBJ1-2; v_call: TRBV24-1; cdr3_nt: TGTGCCACCAGTGGGGGGGATCGCAACTATGGCTACACCTTC; cdr3_aa: CATSGGDRNYGYTF
clone_size: .; d_call: .; j_call: TRBJ2-1; v_call: TRBV18; cdr3_nt: TGTGCCAGCTCAACACAGGGCGGGGAGCAGTTCTTC; cdr3_aa: CASSTQGGEQFF